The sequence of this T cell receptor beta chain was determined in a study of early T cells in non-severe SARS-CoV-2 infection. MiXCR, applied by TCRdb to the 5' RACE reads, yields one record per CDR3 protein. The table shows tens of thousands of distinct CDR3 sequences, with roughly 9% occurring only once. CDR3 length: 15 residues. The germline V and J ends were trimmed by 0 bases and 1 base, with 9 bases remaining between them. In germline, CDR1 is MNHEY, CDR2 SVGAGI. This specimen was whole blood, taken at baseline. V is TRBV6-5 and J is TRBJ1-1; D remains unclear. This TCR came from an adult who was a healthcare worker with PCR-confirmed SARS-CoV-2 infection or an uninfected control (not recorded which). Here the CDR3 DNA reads TGTGCCAGCAGTTACTCGCGGGGTCCGAACACTGAAGCTTTCTTT. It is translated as CASSYSRGPNTEAFF.